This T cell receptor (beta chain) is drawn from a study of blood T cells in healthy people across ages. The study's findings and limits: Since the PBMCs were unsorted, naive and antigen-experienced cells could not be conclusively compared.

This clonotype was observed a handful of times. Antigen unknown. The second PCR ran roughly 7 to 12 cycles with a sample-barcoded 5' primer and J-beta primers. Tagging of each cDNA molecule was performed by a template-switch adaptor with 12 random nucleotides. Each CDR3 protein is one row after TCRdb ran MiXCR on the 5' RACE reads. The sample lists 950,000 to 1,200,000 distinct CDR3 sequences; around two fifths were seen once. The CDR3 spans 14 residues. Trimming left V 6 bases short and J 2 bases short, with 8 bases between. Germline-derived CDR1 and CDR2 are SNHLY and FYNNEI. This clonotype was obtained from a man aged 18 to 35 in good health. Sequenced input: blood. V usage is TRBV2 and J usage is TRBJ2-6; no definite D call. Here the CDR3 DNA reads TGTGCCAGCAGCCCGCAGGCTGGGGCCAACGTCCTGACTTTC. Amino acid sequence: CASSPQAGANVLTF.